The 19 T cell receptor beta chains given below trace back to one sample, sequenced in a study of blood T cell repertoires in COVID-19. Produced via immunoSEQ multiplex PCR; TCRdb's table is partial and in-frame only. The data contain tens of thousands of clones, about 86% of them seen just once; the ten biggest clones take up around 1.4%. The specimen sequenced was peripheral blood. The source is a woman aged 60 to 75 with acute or convalescent COVID-19.

CDR3 sequence: CASSRQADGYTF. The CDR3 nucleotides are TGTGCCAGCTCACGACAAGCAGATGGCTACACCTTC. The V and J genes are TRBV18 and TRBJ1-2; D remains unclear. CDR1 is KGHSH and CDR2 is LQKENI in the germline V gene. CDR3 size: 12 residues. V was trimmed by 4 bases and J by 6 bases, leaving 9 bases between them.

V is TRBV3-1 (or the pseudogene TRBV3-2) and J is TRBJ2-1; maybe TRBD1 (6 bases). Trimming pared 4 bases from V and 8 bases from J, leaving 18 bases between. The V gene's germline CDR1 is LGHDT and CDR2 YNNKEL (reference sequence). This CDR3 has 15 amino acids. The DNA of the CDR3 is TGTGCCAGCAGCCTCCAAGGGACAACGCCCCATGAGCAGTTCTTC. This translates into CASSLQGTTPHEQFF.

The CDR3 nucleotides read TGTGCCAGCAGCCGAGAGACAGGGGGGGACACCGGGGAGCTGTTTTTT. Residues: CASSRETGGDTGELFF. The V gene is TRBV4-2, the J gene TRBJ2-2; 9 nucleotides match TRBD1. CDR1 is LGHNA, CDR2 YNFKEQ, per germline. V trimming: 4 bases; J trimming: 3 bases; junction bases outside the gene matches: 6. The CDR3 extends over 16 amino acids.

This clone was seen more than once but under ten times. The chain uses TRBV29-1 and TRBJ1-2; D not resolved. The V end was cut by 3 bases, the J end by 2 bases, with 7 bases between. Germline loops: CDR1 SQVTM, CDR2 ANQGSEA. The CDR3 runs to 12 residues. CDR3 residues: CSVDSTNYGYTF. CDR3 sequence (DNA): TGCAGCGTTGACAGTACGAACTATGGCTACACCTTC.

This clone was counted a single time. The chain is built from TRBV4-1 and TRBJ2-2; 12 nucleotides line up with TRBD2. CDR1 is MGHRA, CDR2 YSYEKL, per germline. CDR3 length: 16 residues. Losses at the gene ends were 4 bases for V and 6 bases for J; bases not matched to a gene: 6. CDR3 region: CASSPRTSGRSGELFF. DNA of the CDR3: TGCGCCAGCAGCCCCCGCACTAGCGGGAGGTCCGGGGAGCTGTTTTTT.

The CDR3 DNA is TGTGCCAGCAGCTTAGCCAGGAGGGGGACAGGGTCTTGGGAGCAGTACTTC. Protein sequence: CASSLARRGTGSWEQYF. The rearrangement links TRBV7-8 to TRBJ2-7, with TRBD1 identical over 9 bases. Trimming cost V 0 bases and J 7 bases; bases outside gene matches: 13. CDR3 length equals 17 residues. CDR1 SGHVS and CDR2 FQNEAQ come from the germline V gene.

The chain links TRBV29-1 to TRBJ2-7; perhaps TRBD1 as D (5 bases). The CDR3 loop spans 12 amino acids. The germline V and J ends were trimmed by 7 bases and 5 bases, with 15 bases remaining between them. Germline CDR1 reads SQVTM; CDR2 reads ANQGSEA. DNA of the CDR3: TGCAGCGCTAATTCCGGACACGACGAGCAGTACTTC. Protein sequence: CSANSGHDEQYF.

The V call is TRBV5-8, the J call TRBJ2-7; 13 nucleotides line up with TRBD2. The CDR3 runs to 16 residues. Trimming removed 0 bases from V and 3 bases from J; junction bases left unmatched: 3. Germline assignment: CDR1 SGHTS and CDR2 YDEGEE. The CDR3 loop is CASSLARLAGGYEQYF. The CDR3, as DNA: TGTGCCAGCAGCTTGGCCCGACTAGCGGGAGGCTACGAGCAGTACTTC.

This rearrangement joins TRBV10-3 to TRBJ1-5; 7 bases line up with TRBD1. Germline V gives CDR1 ENHRY, CDR2 SYGVKD. The CDR3 runs to 13 residues. The V gene end was trimmed by 2 bases and the J gene end by 11 bases; junction bases not matched to a gene: 6. The CDR3 region is CAISEGQVGAQHF. Here the CDR3 DNA reads TGTGCCATCAGTGAGGGACAGGTCGGTGCCCAGCATTTT.

This chain connects TRBV6-5 to TRBJ2-7, with TRBD2 matching 9 bases. The CDR3 runs to 14 residues. The ends lost 6 bases at V and 3 bases at J; junction bases unmatched: 6. Germline V gene sequence: CDR1 MNHEY, CDR2 SVGAGI. This CDR3 reads CASRFSGSFYEQYF. The CDR3 region has the DNA TGTGCCAGCAGGTTTAGCGGGAGCTTCTACGAGCAGTACTTC.

Concerning this clone: The junction and the germline gene differ at one end; a read error may be behind it. The V call is TRBV3-1 (or the pseudogene TRBV3-2), the J call TRBJ2-3; 8 bases align to TRBD1. The CDR3 has 13 amino acids. The germline CDR1 and CDR2 sequences are LGHDT and YNNKEL (reference sequence). CDR3 amino acids: CASSHGQGIGMDF. Here the CDR3 DNA reads TGTGCCAGCAGCCATGGACAGGGTATAGGTATGGATTTT.

V usage is TRBV25-1 and J usage is TRBJ1-1; D gene ambiguous. Germline V gives CDR1 MGHDK, CDR2 SYGVNS. Trimming left V 1 base short and J 1 base short, with 4 bases between. The length of the CDR3 is 13 residues. The CDR3 nucleotides are TGTGCCAGCAGTGAATCCGGGAACACTGAAGCTTTCTTT. The encoded protein is CASSESGNTEAFF.

CDR3 residues: CASSRGRSYNEQFF. As DNA, the CDR3 is TGTGCCAGTAGTCGGGGTAGATCCTACAATGAGCAGTTCTTC. This chain connects TRBV19 to TRBJ2-1; tentative D call: TRBD2 (5 bases). The CDR3 consists of 14 residues. Trimming left V 5 bases short and J 1 base short, with 9 bases between. The germline gives CDR1 LNHDA, CDR2 SQIVND (reference sequence).

Comments on this clone: The junction does not match germline at one end; this may be a read error. The chain couples TRBV13 to TRBJ2-2; no clear D. CDR1 PRHDT and CDR2 FYEKMQ come from the germline V gene (reference sequence). The CDR3 is made up of 15 amino acids. CDR3 residues: CASSLGFQSGGELFF. In nucleotides, the CDR3 is TGTGCCAGCAGTTTAGGGTTCCAATCGGGCGGGGAGCTGTTTTTT.

The chain combines TRBV5-1 with TRBJ2-2; 10 bases agree with TRBD2. The junction had 15 bases not matched to a gene; V was cut back by 4 bases and J by 3 bases. Germline CDR1 is SGHRS and CDR2 is YFSETQ. This CDR3 has 19 residues. The CDR3 reads CASSLKQASGRVYTGELFF. In DNA, the CDR3 is TGCGCCAGCAGCCTAAAGCAGGCTAGCGGGAGAGTCTACACCGGGGAGCTGTTTTTT.

This chain uses TRBV2 with TRBJ1-1; 9 bases fit TRBD1. The ends lost 6 bases at V and 1 base at J; junction bases unmatched: 3. The germline V gene encodes CDR1 SNHLY and CDR2 FYNNEI. This CDR3 is built from 14 residues. This CDR3 reads CASRWGQGNTEAFF. For the CDR3, the DNA is TGTGCCAGCAGGTGGGGACAGGGGAACACTGAAGCTTTCTTT.

CDR3 nucleotides: TGTGCCAGCAGCCGCAGACAGGGAGAAGCTTTCTTT. Residues: CASSRRQGEAFF. The gene calls are TRBV3-1 (or the pseudogene TRBV3-2) and TRBJ1-1, with TRBD1 matching 7 bases. The CDR3 totals 12 residues. Germline CDR1 reads LGHDT; CDR2 reads YNNKEL (reference sequence). The V and J ends lost 4 bases and 8 bases, in that order; junction bases with no gene match: 4.

The rearrangement uses TRBV6-1 and TRBJ1-5; 11 positions match TRBD1. Germline V gene lookup returns CDR1 MNHNS and CDR2 SASEGT. The trim removed 4 bases at V and 1 base at J, leaving 3 bases unmatched. The length of the CDR3 is 16 residues. CDR3 nucleotides: TGTGCCAGCAGTGCAGGGACAGGGGGGAGCAATCAGCCCCAGCATTTT. It is translated as CASSAGTGGSNQPQHF.

This chain joins TRBV7-6 and TRBJ2-7; a possible D gene is TRBD1 (6 bases). V lost 6 bases to trimming and J lost 6 bases, with 24 bases between them. CDR1 and CDR2 (germline): SGHVS, FNYEAQ. This CDR3 spans 16 amino acids. This CDR3 is CASSLQTGRIRAEQYF. CDR3 sequence (DNA): TGTGCCAGCAGTTTACAGACAGGACGTATTCGGGCCGAGCAGTACTTC.